The 5 T cell receptor beta chains presented below share a single source sample, sequenced in a study of blood T cell repertoires in COVID-19. The protocol was immunoSEQ multiplex PCR, while the TCRdb copy is restricted to in-frame clones and leaves out a portion. The table has hundreds of thousands of clones, approximately 86% seen once; the top ten hold approximately 2%. The specimen sequenced was peripheral blood. The receptors derive from a woman aged 30 to 39 who had recovered from COVID-19.

The CDR3 reads CASSPSTGGTGELFF. As DNA, the CDR3 is TGTGCCAGCAGTCCCTCGACAGGGGGCACCGGGGAGCTGTTTTTT. This chain uses TRBV27 with TRBJ2-2, with 9 bases fitting TRBD1. This CDR3 is built from 15 residues. Looked up from germline, CDR1 is MNHEY and CDR2 is SMNVEV (reference sequence). J gave up 4 bases and V 5 bases, and 5 bases lay outside the gene matches.

The chain carries TRBV7-8 and TRBJ2-3, with TRBD2 matching 8 bases. CDR1 and CDR2 from the germline V gene are SGHVS and FQNEAQ. Trimming removed 4 bases from V and 1 base from J; junction bases left unmatched: 13. CDR3 length equals 18 residues. The CDR3 loop reads CASSSSLAGQKGTDTQYF. The DNA for the CDR3 is TGTGCCAGCAGCTCAAGTTTAGCGGGGCAAAAAGGCACAGATACGCAGTATTTT. Looking up the rest from reference TRBV7-8 and TRBJ2-3 gives the full variable domain: GAGVSQSPRYKVAKRGQDVALRCDPISGHVSLFWYQQALGQGPEFLTYFQNEAQLDKSGLPSDRFFAERPEGSVSTLKIQRTQQEDSAVYLCASSSSLAGQKGTDTQYFGPGTRLTVL.

The V gene is TRBV28, the J gene TRBJ1-6, with D hard to call. Germline V lookup: CDR1 MDHEN, CDR2 SYDVKM. Trimming stripped 2 bases from V and 3 bases from J, with 14 bases between. This CDR3 is 17 amino acids long. CDR3 region: CASSLQAATNYNSPLHF. The CDR3 DNA follows: TGTGCCAGCAGTTTACAAGCGGCTACAAACTATAATTCACCCCTCCACTTT.

The rearrangement joins TRBV5-1 to TRBJ1-2; possible D gene TRBD1, 5 bases. V dropped 5 bases and J dropped 4 bases, with 12 bases sitting between them. The germline V gene has CDR1 SGHRS and CDR2 YFSETQ. This CDR3 is 13 amino acids long. CDR3 in amino acids: CASRIQGLYGYTF. The CDR3 DNA is TGCGCCAGCAGAATCCAGGGCCTCTATGGCTACACCTTC.

The V gene is TRBV29-1, the J gene TRBJ2-2, with 7 positions matching TRBD1. The germline V gene encodes CDR1 SQVTM and CDR2 ANQGSEA. This CDR3 region has 13 residues. V lost 3 bases to trimming and J lost 13 bases; unmatched junction nucleotides: 11. CDR3: CSVEASQNRGLFF. CDR3 nucleotides: TGCAGCGTTGAGGCTAGCCAAAACAGGGGGCTGTTTTTT.